This T cell receptor beta chain emerged from a study of metastatic and nonmetastatic thyroid tumors. Regarding the study as a whole: Relative to benign nodules, malignant thyroid tumors were reportedly characterized by significantly elevated TCR beta diversity in blood and tumor.

The CDR3 has 14 residues. The trim removed 4 bases at V and 5 bases at J, leaving 4 bases unmatched. Germline V lookup: CDR1 MDHEN, CDR2 SYDVKM. Original processing notes: A classifier for distant metastasis in papillary thyroid cancer was constructed using CDR3 differences observed across clinicopathological groups. TCRdb re-processed the PCR reads through MiXCR. The V and J calls follow TCRdb's processing rather than the paper's. Of about 13,000 clones listed, more than 20% are singletons. Of note for this clone: Antigen: not known.

All patients were treatment-naive before thyroid surgery. This TCR was recovered from a male donor with papillary thyroid cancer or a benign thyroid nodule (not recorded which). Some clones in this sample may be carry-over from other donors' samples. Sample: blood. The chain recombines TRBV28 with TRBJ2-3; 9 bases map to TRBD1. The CDR3: CASSWTGEGDTQYF. The CDR3 bases are TGTGCCAGCAGTTGGACAGGGGAAGGAGATACGCAGTATTTT. Complete variable domain (other parts from reference TRBV28 and TRBJ2-3): DVKVTQSSRYLVKRTGEKVFLECVQDMDHENMFWYRQDPGLGLRLIYFSYDVKMKEKGDIPEGYSVSREKKERFSLILESASTNQTSMYLCASSWTGEGDTQYFGPGTRLTVL.